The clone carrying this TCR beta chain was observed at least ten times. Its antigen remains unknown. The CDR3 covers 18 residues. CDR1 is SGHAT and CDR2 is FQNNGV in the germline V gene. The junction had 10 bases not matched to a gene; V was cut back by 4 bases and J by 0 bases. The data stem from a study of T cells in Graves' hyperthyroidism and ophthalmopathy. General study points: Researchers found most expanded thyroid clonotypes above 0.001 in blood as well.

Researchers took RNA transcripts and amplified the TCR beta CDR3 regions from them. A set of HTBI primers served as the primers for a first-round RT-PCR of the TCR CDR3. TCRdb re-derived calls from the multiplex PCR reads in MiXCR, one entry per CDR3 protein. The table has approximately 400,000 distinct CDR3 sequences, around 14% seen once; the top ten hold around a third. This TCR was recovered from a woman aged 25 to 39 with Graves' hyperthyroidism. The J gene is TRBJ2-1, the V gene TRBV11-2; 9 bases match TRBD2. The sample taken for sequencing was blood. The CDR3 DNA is TGTGCCAGCAGCTCAAGAGGACTTAGCGGGAGCTCCTACAATGAGCAGTTCTTC. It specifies CASSSRGLSGSSYNEQFF.